This entry concerns a single T cell receptor (beta chain). The V and J ends lost 4 bases and 6 bases respectively, with 13 bases between them. The germline V gene has CDR1 SGHRS and CDR2 YFSETQ. There are 13 residues in the CDR3. These data come from a study of OX40 agonist ivuxolimab in advanced cancers. Study-level background: An agonistic human IgG2 monoclonal antibody against OX40 (CD134) was given.

Using immunoSEQ multiplex PCR, the repertoire was profiled, and TCRdb retains in-frame clones only, with some absent. The table records roughly 24,000 clones, about 88% of them present only once. The sequenced sample was CD4+ or CD8+ T cells sorted from blood, obtained in a trial of the OX40 agonist ivuxolimab. This TCR derives from an adult with an advanced solid tumor such as melanoma, head and neck, liver or kidney cancer. V is TRBV5-1 and J is TRBJ1-2; weak D call: TRBD1 (6 bases). CDR3 coding DNA: TGCGCCAGCAGCCCTGAGGGGGTCGATGGCTACACCTTC. Amino acid sequence: CASSPEGVDGYTF. Together with reference TRBV5-1 and TRBJ1-2, the CDR3 gives the full variable domain: KAGVTQTPRYLIKTRGQQVTLSCSPISGHRSVSWYQQTPGQGLQFLFEYFSETQRNKGNFPGRFSGRQFSNSRSEMNVSTLELGDSALYLCASSPEGVDGYTFGSGTRLTVV.